One and the same sample provided the 27 T cell receptor beta chains below, sequenced in a study of blood T cell repertoires in COVID-19 (dated by TCRdb to 2020 to 2021). Libraries were prepared through the immunoSEQ multiplex PCR assay. Sourced from immuneACCESS, this table was stored by TCRdb with only in-frame sequences that have V and J called. A share of the clones is absent; for the studies checked, an unresolved V gene accounts for under half, and the remainder has no known explanation. The sample includes about 140,000 clones, with about four fifths observed a single time. Jointly, the top ten make up 5.5% to 8% of the sample. Source material: peripheral blood. The receptors were sampled from a human donor in a cohort sampled during active COVID-19.

This clone appeared once. The V and J genes are TRBV6-2 or TRBV6-3 and TRBJ2-3, with D possibly being TRBD1 (5 bases). This CDR3 is built from 18 residues. With 0 bases removed from V and 2 bases from J, the gap between germline ends came to 18 bases. Germline CDR1 and CDR2: MNHEY and SVGEGT. The CDR3 spells CASSYSPSRTIFTDTQYF. CDR3 bases: TGTGCCAGCAGTTACTCACCGTCAAGGACAATTTTCACAGATACGCAGTATTTT.

The gene calls are TRBV9 and TRBJ2-7; TRBD1 aligns across 7 bases. Per germline, CDR1 SGDLS and CDR2 YYNGEE. CDR3 length: 15 amino acids. Trimming at V came to 0 bases and at J to 3 bases, leaving 6 bases not matched to a gene. CDR3 residues: CASSVGQGRVYEQYF. The CDR3 bases are TGTGCCAGCAGCGTAGGACAGGGACGGGTCTACGAGCAGTACTTC.

The chain recombines TRBV7-9 with TRBJ1-2, with a tentative D call TRBD1 (6 bases). Germline values: CDR1 SEHNR, CDR2 FQNEAQ (reference sequence). Trimming cost V 5 bases and J 6 bases, with 13 bases left between them. The CDR3 is 13 residues long. The CDR3 sequence: CASSQQGFDGYTF. In DNA, the CDR3 is TGTGCCAGCAGCCAACAGGGATTCGATGGCTACACCTTC.

This chain uses TRBV28 with TRBJ1-2; TRBD1 aligns across 8 bases. Looked up from germline, CDR1 is MDHEN and CDR2 is SYDVKM. V dropped 8 bases and J dropped 2; count of bases not matched to a gene: 7. There are 14 residues in the CDR3. The CDR3 DNA sequence: TGTGCCAGCGGCGGACAGGGAAGAAACTATGGCTACACCTTC. It specifies CASGGQGRNYGYTF.

The J gene is TRBJ2-5, the V gene TRBV7-3, with TRBD2 as a possible D gene (5 bases). V lost 1 base, J lost 6 bases, and 9 bases lay in between. CDR3 length: 13 residues. From germline, CDR1 is SGHTA and CDR2 FQGTGA. The CDR3 sequence: CASSLSSEQTQYF. CDR3 coding DNA: TGTGCCAGCAGCTTAAGTAGCGAACAGACCCAGTACTTC.

This clone occurred once. The J gene is TRBJ2-3, the V gene TRBV29-1; 9 bases map to TRBD1. Germline CDR1 and CDR2: SQVTM and ANQGSEA. The V segment lost 7 bases and the J segment 0 bases; nucleotides outside the gene matches: 5. The CDR3 consists of 14 residues. The CDR3 region is CSGGTGLSTDTQYF. The DNA of the CDR3 is TGCAGCGGGGGGACAGGGCTTAGCACAGATACGCAGTATTTT.

J is TRBJ1-1 and V is TRBV5-1; 11 bases agree with TRBD1. Germline V gene sequence: CDR1 SGHRS, CDR2 YFSETQ. V gave up 3 bases and J gave up 7 bases; unmatched junction bases: 2. The CDR3 loop spans 13 amino acids. In DNA form, the CDR3 reads TGCGCCAGCAGCTCGGGACAGGGGGGTGAAGCTTTCTTT. Residues: CASSSGQGGEAFF.

The chain couples TRBV28 to TRBJ1-3, with 9 bases matching TRBD1. This CDR3 is built from 16 residues. CDR1 and CDR2 (germline): MDHEN, SYDVKM. V dropped 5 bases and J dropped 2; count of bases not matched to a gene: 7. The CDR3 spells CASSTPDRGTGNTIYF. DNA for the CDR3: TGTGCCAGCAGTACCCCGGACAGGGGTACTGGAAACACCATATATTTT. Drawing the rest from reference TRBV28 and TRBJ1-3, the complete variable domain is DVKVTQSSRYLVKRTGEKVFLECVQDMDHENMFWYRQDPGLGLRLIYFSYDVKMKEKGDIPEGYSVSREKKERFSLILESASTNQTSMYLCASSTPDRGTGNTIYFGEGSWLTVV.

The chain uses TRBV2 and TRBJ1-6; D might be TRBD1 (6 bases). The CDR3 runs to 13 residues. Germline CDR1 reads SNHLY; CDR2 reads FYNNEI. V was shortened by 11 bases and J by 7 bases, with 15 bases between the two germline ends. In DNA form, the CDR3 reads TGTGCCGACCGGAAGACAGGCAATTCACCCCTCCACTTT. This gives the protein CADRKTGNSPLHF.

V is TRBV7-9 and J is TRBJ2-3, with 7 bases identical to TRBD2. V lost 6 bases, J lost 4 bases, and 4 bases stayed unmatched. CDR3 length: 13 residues. Per germline, CDR1 SEHNR and CDR2 FQNEAQ (reference sequence). The CDR3 reads CASRGLGADTQYF. CDR3 DNA sequence: TGTGCCAGCAGAGGACTAGGCGCAGATACGCAGTATTTT.

The chain carries TRBV6-2 or TRBV6-3 and TRBJ2-7; maybe TRBD1 (5 bases). V lost 4 bases to trimming and J lost 0 bases, with 25 bases between them. The length of the CDR3 is 19 residues. The germline V gene has CDR1 MNHEY and CDR2 SVGEGT. CDR3 coding DNA: TGTGCCAGCAGTTTTCTCCGAAAAGTACTGGACAAGAGCTCCTACGAGCAGTACTTC. It encodes CASSFLRKVLDKSSYEQYF.

The V gene is TRBV7-3, the J gene TRBJ2-3; TRBD2 agrees at 11 bases. The CDR3 is made up of 15 amino acids. Trimming took 5 bases from V and 0 from J; bases not matched to a gene: 1. Per the germline V gene, CDR1 is SGHTA and CDR2 is FQGTGA. In DNA, the CDR3 is TGTGCCAGCAGCCCTAGCGGGGGGAGCACAGATACGCAGTATTTT. Translated, it gives CASSPSGGSTDTQYF. The variable domain in full, completed from reference TRBV7-3 and TRBJ2-3, reads GAGVSQTPSNKVTEKGKYVELRCDPISGHTALYWYRQSLGQGPEFLIYFQGTGAADDSGLPNDRFFAVRPEGSVSTLKIQRTERGDSAVYLCASSPSGGSTDTQYFGPGTRLTVL.

The V call is TRBV6-2 or TRBV6-3, the J call TRBJ1-2, with 11 bases identical to TRBD1. CDR1 and CDR2 (germline): MNHEY, SVGEGT. This CDR3 spans 15 amino acids. V lost 2 bases and J lost 6; bases outside the gene matches: 5. The CDR3 nucleotides read TGTGCCAGCAGTTACACGGACAGGGGGCTTGATGGCTACACCTTC. Translating gives CASSYTDRGLDGYTF.

This clone was observed a handful of times. The chain uses TRBV6-6 and TRBJ2-7; D perhaps matches TRBD2 (6 bases). Germline V lookup: CDR1 MNHNY, CDR2 SVGAGI (reference sequence). V gave up 4 bases and J gave up 0 bases, with 13 bases separating them. This CDR3 comprises 15 residues. The CDR3 sequence: CASSSAGTHSYEQYF. The CDR3 DNA sequence: TGTGCCAGCAGTTCCGCCGGGACTCACTCCTACGAGCAGTACTTC.

The chain links TRBV28 to TRBJ2-1; possibly TRBD1 for D (6 bases). The CDR3 contains 12 residues. Trimming took 4 bases from V and 7 from J, leaving 8 bases between them. In germline, CDR1 is MDHEN, CDR2 SYDVKM. The CDR3 sequence: CASSYRENEQFF. In DNA form, the CDR3 reads TGTGCCAGCAGTTACAGGGAAAATGAGCAGTTCTTC.

This chain joins TRBV27 and TRBJ2-7; D is uncertain. Germline V gene data show CDR1 as MNHEY and CDR2 as SMNVEV (reference sequence). CDR3 length equals 13 residues. V lost 2 bases and J lost 0, with 5 bases in between. The CDR3, as DNA: TGTGCCAGCAGTTTAGATAGCTCCTACGAGCAGTACTTC. This codes for CASSLDSSYEQYF.

This sequence joins TRBV6-1 and TRBJ2-5, with D unclear. Germline V gene data show CDR1 as MNHNS and CDR2 as SASEGT. This CDR3 spans 12 amino acids. V was clipped by 2 bases and J by 7 bases, with 8 bases between them. CDR3 DNA sequence: TGTGCCAGCAGTGAAACTTACGGGACCCAGTACTTC. The encoded protein is CASSETYGTQYF.

This chain links TRBV13 with TRBJ2-3; TRBD2 might be the D (5 bases). V lost 2 bases and J 2 bases, leaving 5 bases between the germline ends. This CDR3 has 13 residues. Germline V gene sequence: CDR1 PRHDT, CDR2 FYEKMQ (reference sequence). The CDR3 protein is CASSLRDTDTQYF. The CDR3, as DNA: TGTGCCAGCAGCTTACGGGACACAGATACGCAGTATTTT. Based on the CDR3 plus reference TRBV13 and TRBJ2-3, the full variable domain is AAGVIQSPRHLIKEKRETATLKCYPIPRHDTVYWYQQGPGQDPQFLISFYEKMQSDKGSIPDRFSAQQFSDYHSELNMSSLELGDSALYFCASSLRDTDTQYFGPGTRLTVL.

V usage is TRBV27 and J usage is TRBJ2-3; possibly TRBD2 for D (5 bases). CDR3 length equals 16 residues. CDR1 is MNHEY and CDR2 is SMNVEV in the germline V gene (reference sequence). The V gene lost 0 bases and the J gene lost 0 bases, with 10 bases spanning the gap. In DNA form, the CDR3 reads TGTGCCAGCAGTTTATCGCCGGGGTCTAGCACAGATACGCAGTATTTT. Its protein is CASSLSPGSSTDTQYF.

The CDR3 nucleotides are TGTGCCAGTAGTACCCGCCCGAGGGGGGGGACAGATACGCAGTATTTT. This gives the protein CASSTRPRGGTDTQYF. V usage is TRBV19 and J usage is TRBJ2-3, with D possibly being TRBD2 (7 bases). The CDR3 sequence is 16 residues long. V lost 4 bases to trimming and J lost 3 bases, with 17 bases between them. Per the germline V gene, CDR1 is LNHDA and CDR2 is SQIVND (reference sequence).

This CDR3 reads CASSFYRDSMNTEAFF. CDR3 DNA sequence: TGCGCCAGCAGCTTTTACAGGGATTCAATGAACACTGAAGCTTTCTTT. The chain employs TRBV5-1 and TRBJ1-1; possibly TRBD1 for D (6 bases). The CDR3 contains 16 residues. Deletions cut 2 bases from V and 0 bases from J, with 14 bases between. Germline loops: CDR1 SGHRS, CDR2 YFSETQ.

The V and J genes are TRBV6-2 or TRBV6-3 and TRBJ2-5; a possible D gene is TRBD2 (5 bases). Germline CDR1 is MNHEY and CDR2 is SVGEGT. The germline V and J ends were trimmed by 6 bases and 6 bases, with 11 bases remaining between them. This CDR3 region has 12 residues. The CDR3: CASSYTGKTQYF. CDR3 coding DNA: TGTGCCAGCAGCTATACCGGGAAGACCCAGTACTTC.

This clone occurred once. V gene TRBV19 combines with J gene TRBJ2-1; D is perhaps TRBD2 (6 bases). Germline values: CDR1 LNHDA, CDR2 SQIVND (reference sequence). The length of the CDR3 is 16 residues. V shed 1 base and J shed 1 base, with 11 bases lying between them. The chain's CDR3 is CASSIGRGTSYNEQFF. In nucleotides, the CDR3 is TGTGCCAGTAGTATAGGACGGGGGACTTCCTACAATGAGCAGTTCTTC.

The chain links TRBV21-1 to TRBJ1-6. TRBV21-1 is tagged as a pseudogene. CDR3 length: 19 amino acids. The CDR3 DNA is TGTGCCAGCAGCCCCCTAGACCCCCCCGGTGCATCCTATAATTCACCCCTCCACTTT. It is translated as CASSPLDPPGASYNSPLHF.

To note about this clone: Germline is not matched at one junction end, which may reflect a read error. The chain carries TRBV7-6 and TRBJ1-2; 7 nucleotides align to TRBD1. This CDR3 is 18 amino acids long. Germline V gives CDR1 SGHVS, CDR2 FNYEAQ. CDR3 protein: CASSLAPPRQGQIYGYTF. CDR3 bases: TGTGCCAGCAGCCTAGCCCCCCCTCGACAGGGTCAAATCTATGGCTACACCTTC.

The chain employs TRBV5-4 and TRBJ2-5; no definite D call. V gave up 4 bases and J gave up 5 bases, with 12 bases separating them. The CDR3 length is 13 residues. Germline CDR1 reads SGHNT; CDR2 reads YYREEE (reference sequence). The CDR3 loop reads CASSLERVETQYF. Here the CDR3 DNA reads TGTGCCAGCAGCCTTGAAAGAGTGGAGACCCAGTACTTC.

This chain connects TRBV23-1 to TRBJ1-5; TRBD1 matches at 7 bases. TRBV23-1 is identified as an open reading frame with a role that is uncertain. The V and J ends lost 10 bases and 6 bases, in that order; junction bases with no gene match: 9. The CDR3 runs 13 residues. CDR3 loop: CAKPDRRVQPQHF. Here the CDR3 DNA reads TGCGCCAAACCGGACAGGCGGGTTCAGCCCCAGCATTTT.